A selection of T cell receptor beta chains follows, all from one sample in a study of T cell clones after liver transplantation. Sequencing was performed with immunoSEQ multiplex PCR; in TCRdb, only in-frame clones are kept and a portion is missing. The sample contains tens of thousands of clones, roughly 84% of which appear only once. Sequencing used CD4+ T cells from blood, obtained before liver transplant. These receptors were taken from a human donor who received a liver transplant. CDR3s include the opening cysteine and the closing phenylalanine or tryptophan. A D gene is named only where the DNA matches it firmly. Rows may omit the clone size; those that give it use once, few, many or a size class.

J gene,D gene,clone size,V gene,CDR3 protein,CDR3 DNA
TRBJ1-6,-,-,TRBV2,CASRDSDLFNSPLHF,TGTGCCAGCAGGGATTCCGACTTATTTAATTCACCCCTCCACTTT
TRBJ2-5,-,-,TRBV10-2,CASTRQETQYF,TGCGCCAGCACGCGCCAAGAGACCCAGTACTTC
TRBJ2-1,-,-,TRBV7-9,CASSRNSGKTSYNEQFF,TGTGCCAGCAGTCGAAATAGCGGCAAAACGTCCTACAATGAGCAGTTCTTC
TRBJ2-5,-,-,TRBV2,CASGDNQETQYF,TGTGCCAGTGGAGACAACCAAGAGACCCAGTACTTC
TRBJ2-1,TRBD2,-,TRBV7-2,CASSFMAGGYNEQFF,TGTGCCAGCAGCTTCATGGCGGGGGGGTACAATGAGCAGTTCTTC
TRBJ2-2,-,-,TRBV21-1,CASSKDARDRTGELFF,TGTGCCAGCAGCAAAGACGCGCGGGACAGAACCGGGGAGCTGTTTTTT
TRBJ2-3,-,once,TRBV30,CAWSVRRDTQYF,TGTGCCTGGAGTGTACGTCGAGATACGCAGTATTTT
TRBJ1-5,-,few,TRBV28,CASTRDPRSNQPQHF,TGTGCCAGCACCCGGGACCCTCGGAGCAATCAGCCCCAGCATTTT
TRBJ1-4,-,-,TRBV11-2,CASSLESLGSEKLFF,TGTGCCAGCAGCTTAGAGTCCCTCGGGAGTGAAAAACTGTTTTTT
TRBJ1-6,TRBD1,-,TRBV7-3,CASSPDRGLSLHF,TGTGCCAGCAGCCCAGACAGGGGTTTATCCCTCCACTTT